One sample yielded the 27 T cell receptor beta chains listed below, sequenced in a study of lymphopenia after photon versus proton radiotherapy. The repertoire was sequenced with immunoSEQ multiplex PCR; TCRdb's copy has only in-frame clones and lacks some. The repertoire consists of tens of thousands of clones, with around 88% occurring once and the leading ten covering under 1.5%. The sequences come from peripheral blood, collected from a patient treated with proton-based radiotherapy. These TCRs come from a man aged 55 to 70 with pancreatic cancer.

The chain employs TRBV30 and TRBJ2-7; no clear D. The CDR3 covers 14 residues. V lost 4 bases and J lost 6, with 19 bases in between. Germline V CDR1 and CDR2: GTSNPN, SVGIG (reference sequence). The CDR3 nucleotides read TGTGCCTGGACCTATCCCGGGCCCCAGGTCGAGCAGTACTTC. Its protein is CAWTYPGPQVEQYF. Supplemented by reference TRBV30 and TRBJ2-7, the full variable domain reads SQTIHQWPATLVQPVGSPLSLECTVEGTSNPNLYWYRQAAGRGLQLLFYSVGIGQISSEVPQNLSASRPQDRQFILSSKKLLLSDSGFYLCAWTYPGPQVEQYFGPGTRLTVT.

The CDR3 loop reads CAISERDRGDEQYF. The DNA of the CDR3 is TGTGCCATCAGTGAAAGGGACAGGGGCGACGAGCAGTACTTC. The chain carries TRBV10-3 and TRBJ2-7; 10 bases agree with TRBD1. V trimming: 3 bases; J trimming: 5 bases; junction bases outside the gene matches: 4. CDR3 length equals 14 residues. CDR1 is ENHRY and CDR2 is SYGVKD in the germline V gene.

The chain is built from TRBV11-3 and TRBJ2-5, with 13 positions matching TRBD2. CDR3 length: 15 amino acids. J was trimmed by 5 bases and V by 5 bases; bases with no gene match: 5. Germline V gene lookup returns CDR1 SGHNT and CDR2 YENEEA. CDR3 sequence reads: CASSTGTSGKETQYF. The CDR3 DNA reads TGTGCCAGCAGCACCGGGACTAGCGGGAAGGAGACCCAGTACTTC.

V gene TRBV28 combines with J gene TRBJ2-3, with 9 positions matching TRBD2. This CDR3 region has 17 residues. Germline V CDR1 and CDR2: MDHEN, SYDVKM. V gave up 3 bases and J gave up 6 bases; unmatched junction bases: 13. Written as DNA, the CDR3 is TGTGCCAGCAGTTTGAGAAGAACTAGCGGGCTGGCGGATACGCAGTATTTT. Translating gives CASSLRRTSGLADTQYF.

This clone showed up just a few times. The CDR3 here is CASSSLGSGAAVRWTQYF. Here the CDR3 DNA reads TGTGCCAGCAGCTCGCTGGGTTCCGGGGCAGCCGTAAGGTGGACCCAGTACTTC. The J gene is TRBJ2-5, the V gene TRBV11-2; D tentatively fits TRBD1 or TRBD2 (5 bases each). Trimming removed 4 bases at V and 7 bases at J, with 28 bases between. The germline V gene has CDR1 SGHAT and CDR2 FQNNGV. The CDR3 extends over 18 amino acids.

This rearrangement joins TRBV7-9 to TRBJ2-2; TRBD2 might be the D (6 bases). With 4 bases removed from V and 2 bases from J, the gap between germline ends came to 14 bases. The CDR3 loop spans 16 amino acids. The germline V gene has CDR1 SEHNR and CDR2 FQNEAQ (reference sequence). This CDR3 reads CASSSAGGANTGELFF. The CDR3 DNA reads as TGTGCCAGCAGCTCCGCCGGGGGAGCTAACACCGGGGAGCTGTTTTTT.

The V and J genes are TRBV27 and TRBJ2-2, with D hard to call. This CDR3 comprises 18 residues. Trimming cost V 0 bases and J 0 bases, with 14 bases left between them. Per germline, CDR1 MNHEY and CDR2 SMNVEV (reference sequence). The CDR3 DNA reads TGTGCCAGCAGTTTATCCATAGCCGCCCATGCGAACACCGGGGAGCTGTTTTTT. Protein sequence: CASSLSIAAHANTGELFF.

The chain carries TRBV29-1 and TRBJ2-5; D is perhaps TRBD1 (5 bases). The V end lost 5 bases, the J end lost 5 bases, and 12 bases lay between the germline ends. From germline, CDR1 is SQVTM and CDR2 ANQGSEA. The CDR3 has 12 amino acids. The DNA of the CDR3 is TGCAGCGTTATAGGGGAAAGGGAGACCCAGTACTTC. Amino acids: CSVIGERETQYF. The whole variable domain, remainder taken from reference TRBV29-1 and TRBJ2-5, is SAVISQKPSRDICQRGTSLTIQCQVDSQVTMMFWYRQQPGQSLTLIATANQGSEATYESGFVIDKFPISRPNLTFSTLTVSNMSPEDSSIYLCSVIGERETQYFGPGTRLLVL.

The chain links TRBV7-8 to TRBJ2-6; a weak D match, TRBD1 (6 bases). The germline CDR1 and CDR2 sequences are SGHVS and FQNEAQ. The CDR3 has 17 residues. V was clipped by 6 bases and J by 0 bases, with 15 bases between them. The CDR3 here is CASSADTGFSGANVLTF. DNA for the CDR3: TGTGCCAGCAGTGCCGACACAGGGTTCTCTGGGGCCAACGTCCTGACTTTC.

The CDR3 loop is CASSPVFEKSSGNTIYF. CDR3 coding DNA: TGTGCCAGCTCACCCGTTTTTGAGAAAAGCTCTGGAAACACCATATATTTT. The V call is TRBV18, the J call TRBJ1-3; D remains unclear. The CDR3 consists of 17 residues. Germline V gene sequence: CDR1 KGHSH, CDR2 LQKENI. The V gene lost 3 bases and the J gene lost 0 bases, with 15 bases spanning the gap. Filled out from reference TRBV18 and TRBJ1-3, the complete variable domain reads NAGVMQNPRHLVRRRGQEARLRCSPMKGHSHVYWYRQLPEEGLKFMVYLQKENIIDESGMPKERFSAEFPKEGPSILRIQQVVRGDSAAYFCASSPVFEKSSGNTIYFGEGSWLTVV.

V is TRBV30 and J is TRBJ2-7, with 8 bases identical to TRBD2. The CDR3 contains 15 residues. The ends lost 1 base at V and 3 bases at J; junction bases unmatched: 8. Germline assignment: CDR1 GTSNPN and CDR2 SVGIG (reference sequence). In DNA form, the CDR3 reads TGTGCCTGGAGTGCGCAAGCGGGAGATAGCTACGAGCAGTACTTC. Residues: CAWSAQAGDSYEQYF.

This sequence joins TRBV7-6 and TRBJ2-7; no clear D gene. The CDR3 is made up of 13 amino acids. Germline CDR1 and CDR2: SGHVS and FNYEAQ. Trimming shortened V by 5 bases and J by 5 bases, and 13 bases separated the two germline ends. The CDR3 here is CASSPRSGDEQYF. CDR3 DNA: TGTGCCAGCAGCCCTAGGAGTGGAGACGAGCAGTACTTC.

V usage is TRBV12-2 and J usage is TRBJ1-4. TRBV12-2 is tagged as a pseudogene. The CDR3 totals 20 residues. The CDR3: CASRLGIVGEQDPLREKLFF. In nucleotides, the CDR3 is TGTGCAAGTCGCTTAGGGATTGTGGGGGAACAGGACCCTCTTCGGGAAAAACTGTTTTTT.

The V gene is TRBV19, the J gene TRBJ1-2, with TRBD1 identical over 7 bases. J lost 3 bases, V lost 5 bases, and 9 bases had no gene match. The CDR3 spans 15 residues. Germline CDR1 and CDR2: LNHDA and SQIVND (reference sequence). The CDR3 loop is CASSPGTEGDYGYTF. As DNA, the CDR3 is TGTGCCAGTAGTCCCGGGACAGAGGGAGACTATGGCTACACCTTC.

The chain recombines TRBV5-1 with TRBJ2-7; 10 bases agree with TRBD1. CDR1 is SGHRS and CDR2 is YFSETQ in the germline V gene. The junction had 6 bases not matched to a gene; V was cut back by 3 bases and J by 6 bases. This CDR3 has 14 amino acids. The CDR3 coding sequence is TGCGCCAGCAGCTACGGACAGGGGGTGTTCGAGCAGTACTTC. The encoded protein is CASSYGQGVFEQYF.

The chain is built from TRBV5-1 and TRBJ2-3, with 11 bases fitting TRBD2. CDR3 size: 16 residues. Germline V gene sequence: CDR1 SGHRS, CDR2 YFSETQ. The ends lost 4 bases at V and 6 bases at J; junction bases unmatched: 10. The CDR3 loop reads CASSQGLAAVVDTQYF. The CDR3 nucleotides are TGCGCCAGCAGCCAGGGACTAGCGGCCGTTGTTGATACGCAGTATTTT. Filled out from reference TRBV5-1 and TRBJ2-3, the complete variable domain reads KAGVTQTPRYLIKTRGQQVTLSCSPISGHRSVSWYQQTPGQGLQFLFEYFSETQRNKGNFPGRFSGRQFSNSRSEMNVSTLELGDSALYLCASSQGLAAVVDTQYFGPGTRLTVL.

The chain employs TRBV5-1 and TRBJ2-2, with TRBD2 identical over 9 bases. This CDR3 comprises 15 residues. The ends lost 4 bases at V and 8 bases at J; junction bases unmatched: 9. The V gene's germline CDR1 is SGHRS and CDR2 YFSETQ. CDR3 in amino acids: CASSRGLAHSGELFF. The DNA of the CDR3 is TGCGCCAGCAGCCGGGGACTAGCTCATTCAGGGGAGCTGTTTTTT.

This chain connects TRBV11-2 to TRBJ2-1, with 7 bases that match TRBD2. Trimming at V came to 6 bases and at J to 7 bases, leaving 15 bases not matched to a gene. CDR3 size: 16 residues. The germline V gene has CDR1 SGHAT and CDR2 FQNNGV. The DNA of the CDR3 is TGTGCCAGCAGGAGGCCCGGGGGGAGTCCCGGGAATGAGCAGTTCTTC. Translating it yields CASRRPGGSPGNEQFF.

The J gene is TRBJ2-1, the V gene TRBV7-8; possibly TRBD2 for D (6 bases). V shed 5 bases and J shed 15 bases, with 20 bases lying between them. The CDR3 sequence is 13 residues long. CDR1 and CDR2 from the germline V gene are SGHVS and FQNEAQ. The CDR3 bases are TGTGCCAGCAGCGCGTCCCGGGACTTTGGTTCGTTCTTC. This sequence encodes CASSASRDFGSFF.

V is TRBV27 and J is TRBJ1-5; TRBD1 aligns across 8 bases. Trimming cost V 6 bases and J 3 bases; bases outside gene matches: 1. Germline CDR1 and CDR2: MNHEY and SMNVEV (reference sequence). The CDR3 extends over 13 amino acids. For the CDR3, the DNA is TGTGCCAGCAGACAGGGGGTCAATCAGCCCCAGCATTTT. Protein: CASRQGVNQPQHF.

J is TRBJ1-5 and V is TRBV28, with D tentatively TRBD1 (5 bases). V lost 5 bases to trimming and J lost 5 bases, with 13 bases between them. This CDR3 spans 14 amino acids. Germline CDR1 is MDHEN and CDR2 is SYDVKM. The CDR3 nucleotides are TGTGCCAGCAGTCCCGCAATGGGGCATCAGCCCCAGCATTTT. It is translated as CASSPAMGHQPQHF.

Only one count was recorded for this clone. The V and J genes are TRBV27 and TRBJ1-1; D unclear. Deletions cut 2 bases from V and 1 base from J, with 8 bases between. Germline V lookup: CDR1 MNHEY, CDR2 SMNVEV (reference sequence). The CDR3 loop spans 14 amino acids. CDR3 protein: CASSLRDQNTEAFF. Written as DNA, the CDR3 is TGTGCCAGCAGTTTAAGGGATCAGAACACTGAAGCTTTCTTT.

This CDR3 is CASSPVGTGVGELFF. The CDR3 DNA is TGTGCCAGCAGTCCCGTCGGGACAGGGGTCGGGGAGCTGTTTTTT. The chain joins TRBV28 to TRBJ2-2; 10 bases map to TRBD1. Per the germline V gene, CDR1 is MDHEN and CDR2 is SYDVKM. The CDR3 has 15 residues. V lost 5 bases and J lost 7; bases outside the gene matches: 7.

The V call is TRBV5-1, the J call TRBJ2-5; the D gene is possibly TRBD1 (5 bases). This CDR3 region has 14 residues. The ends were cut back, 0 bases at V and 5 bases at J, with 11 bases in the middle. Germline V lookup: CDR1 SGHRS, CDR2 YFSETQ. CDR3 amino acids: CASSLGTSAETQYF. The CDR3 bases are TGCGCCAGCAGCTTGGGGACAAGCGCGGAGACCCAGTACTTC.

The chain links TRBV6-6 to TRBJ2-2; 12 nucleotides align to TRBD2. Germline trimming cut 5 bases from V and 7 bases from J; bases unmatched to any gene: 2. CDR3 length: 14 amino acids. CDR1 is MNHNY, CDR2 SVGAGI, per germline (reference sequence). The CDR3 loop reads CASSGLAGHGELFF. The CDR3 DNA reads as TGTGCCAGCAGTGGACTAGCGGGACACGGGGAGCTGTTTTTT.

A word on this clone: In the same sample, other DNA sequences code for this CDR3. The gene calls are TRBV4-2 and TRBJ2-2; D remains ambiguous. Germline-derived CDR1 and CDR2 are LGHNA and YNFKEQ. This CDR3 has 15 amino acids. Trimming cost V 3 bases and J 2 bases, with 10 bases left between them. CDR3 DNA sequence: TGTGCCAGCAGCCAGACCGACGGAAACACCGGGGAGCTGTTTTTT. This translates into CASSQTDGNTGELFF.

The chain uses TRBV4-1 and TRBJ1-1; D gene unclear. The V and J ends lost 0 bases and 0 bases respectively, with 14 bases between them. Germline V CDR1 and CDR2: MGHRA, YSYEKL. The CDR3 is 17 residues long. The CDR3 DNA follows: TGCGCCAGCAGCCAAGATCTTACATACCAGCTGAACACTGAAGCTTTCTTT. Translation gives CASSQDLTYQLNTEAFF.